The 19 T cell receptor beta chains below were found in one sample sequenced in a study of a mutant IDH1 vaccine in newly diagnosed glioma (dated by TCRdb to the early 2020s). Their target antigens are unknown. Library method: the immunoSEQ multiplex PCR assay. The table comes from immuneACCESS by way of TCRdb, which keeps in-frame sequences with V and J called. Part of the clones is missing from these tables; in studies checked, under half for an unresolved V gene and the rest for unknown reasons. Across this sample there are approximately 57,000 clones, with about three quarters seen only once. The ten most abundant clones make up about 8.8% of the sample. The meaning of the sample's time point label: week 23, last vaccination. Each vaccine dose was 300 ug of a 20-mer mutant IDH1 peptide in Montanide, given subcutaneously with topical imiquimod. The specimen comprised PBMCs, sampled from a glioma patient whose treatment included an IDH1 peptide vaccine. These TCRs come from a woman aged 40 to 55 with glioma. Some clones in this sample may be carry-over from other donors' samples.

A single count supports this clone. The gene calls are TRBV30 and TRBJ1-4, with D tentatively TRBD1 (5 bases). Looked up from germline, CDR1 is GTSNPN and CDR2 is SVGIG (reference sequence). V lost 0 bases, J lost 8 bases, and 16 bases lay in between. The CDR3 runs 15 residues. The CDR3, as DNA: TGTGCCTGGAGTGTACGAGGCGGGGCGCGAGAAAAACTGTTTTTT. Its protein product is CAWSVRGGAREKLFF.

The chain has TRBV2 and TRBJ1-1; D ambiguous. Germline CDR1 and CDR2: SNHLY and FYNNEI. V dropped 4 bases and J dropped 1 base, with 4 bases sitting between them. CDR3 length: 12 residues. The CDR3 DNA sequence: TGTGCCAGCAGTGCAGAGAACACTGAAGCTTTCTTT. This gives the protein CASSAENTEAFF.

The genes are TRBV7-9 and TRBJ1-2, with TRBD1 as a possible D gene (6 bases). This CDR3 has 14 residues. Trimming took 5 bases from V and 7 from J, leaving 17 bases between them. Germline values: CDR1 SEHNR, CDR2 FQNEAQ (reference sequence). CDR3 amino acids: CASSPLGGARGYTF. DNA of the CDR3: TGTGCCAGCAGCCCCTTAGGGGGGGCGCGTGGCTACACCTTC.

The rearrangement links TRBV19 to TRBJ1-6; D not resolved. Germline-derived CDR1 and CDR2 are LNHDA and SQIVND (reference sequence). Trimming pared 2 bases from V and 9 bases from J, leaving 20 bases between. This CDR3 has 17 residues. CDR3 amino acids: CASSISGRTMEGSPLHF. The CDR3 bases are TGTGCCAGTAGTATAAGCGGGAGGACCATGGAGGGTTCACCCCTCCACTTT. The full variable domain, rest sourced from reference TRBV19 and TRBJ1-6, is DGGITQSPKYLFRKEGQNVTLSCEQNLNHDAMYWYRQDPGQGLRLIYYSQIVNDFQKGDIAEGYSVSREKKESFPLTVTSAQKNPTAFYLCASSISGRTMEGSPLHFGNGTRLTVT.

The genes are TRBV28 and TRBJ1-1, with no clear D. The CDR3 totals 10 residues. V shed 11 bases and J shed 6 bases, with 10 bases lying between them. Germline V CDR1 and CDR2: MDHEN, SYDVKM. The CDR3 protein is CAYGGPEAFF. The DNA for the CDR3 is TGTGCCTATGGAGGGCCTGAAGCTTTCTTT.

As DNA, the CDR3 is TGTGCCAGCAGTTACTTTGGGACATCCGGGGGTGGGATGCATTTT. Encoded protein: CASSYFGTSGGGMHF. V is TRBV6-5 and J is TRBJ1-5, with TRBD1 as a possible D gene (6 bases). The V and J ends lost 1 base and 15 bases respectively, with 22 bases between them. The CDR3 spans 15 residues. CDR1 and CDR2 from the germline V gene are MNHEY and SVGAGI.

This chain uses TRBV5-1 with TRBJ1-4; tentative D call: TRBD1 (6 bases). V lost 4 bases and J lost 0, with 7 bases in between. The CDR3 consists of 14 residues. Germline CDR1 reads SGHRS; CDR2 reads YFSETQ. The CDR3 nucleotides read TGCGCCAGCAGCCAGGGGTCAACTAATGAAAAACTGTTTTTT. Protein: CASSQGSTNEKLFF.

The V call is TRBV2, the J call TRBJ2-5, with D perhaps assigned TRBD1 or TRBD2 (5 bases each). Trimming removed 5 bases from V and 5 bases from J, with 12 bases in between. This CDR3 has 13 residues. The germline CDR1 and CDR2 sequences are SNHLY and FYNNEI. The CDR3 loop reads CASSRGAWETQYF. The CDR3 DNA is TGTGCCAGCAGTAGGGGAGCGTGGGAGACCCAGTACTTC.

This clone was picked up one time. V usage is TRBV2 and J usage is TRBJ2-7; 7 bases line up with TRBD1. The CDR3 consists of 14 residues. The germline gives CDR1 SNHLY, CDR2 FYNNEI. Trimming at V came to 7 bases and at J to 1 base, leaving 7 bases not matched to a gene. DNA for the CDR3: TGTGCCAGCATGGGTGAACAGGGGTCCTACGAGCAGTACTTC. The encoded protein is CASMGEQGSYEQYF.

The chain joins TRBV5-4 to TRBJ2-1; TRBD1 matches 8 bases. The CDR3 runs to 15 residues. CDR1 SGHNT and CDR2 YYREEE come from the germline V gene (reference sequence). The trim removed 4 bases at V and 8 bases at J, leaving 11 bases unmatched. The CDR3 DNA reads TGTGCCAGCAGCACTCGACAGGGGCCCAAGGATGAGCAGTTCTTC. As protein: CASSTRQGPKDEQFF.

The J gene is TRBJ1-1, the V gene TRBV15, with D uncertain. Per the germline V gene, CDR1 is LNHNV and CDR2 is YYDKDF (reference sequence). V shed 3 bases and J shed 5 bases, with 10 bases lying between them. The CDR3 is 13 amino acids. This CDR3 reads CATSSITGTEAFF. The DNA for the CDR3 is TGTGCCACCAGCAGTATAACCGGAACTGAAGCTTTCTTT. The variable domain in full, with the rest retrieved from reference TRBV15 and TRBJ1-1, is DAMVIQNPRYQVTQFGKPVTLSCSQTLNHNVMYWYQQKSSQAPKLLFHYYDKDFNNEADTPDNFQSRRPNTSFCFLDIRSPGLGDTAMYLCATSSITGTEAFFGQGTRLTVV.

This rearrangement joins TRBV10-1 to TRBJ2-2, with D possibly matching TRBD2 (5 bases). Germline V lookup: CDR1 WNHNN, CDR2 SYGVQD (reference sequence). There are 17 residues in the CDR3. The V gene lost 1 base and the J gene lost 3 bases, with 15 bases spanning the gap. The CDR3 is CASSELEEGRDTGELFF. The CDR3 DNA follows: TGCGCCAGCAGTGAGTTGGAAGAGGGCCGAGACACCGGGGAGCTGTTTTTT.

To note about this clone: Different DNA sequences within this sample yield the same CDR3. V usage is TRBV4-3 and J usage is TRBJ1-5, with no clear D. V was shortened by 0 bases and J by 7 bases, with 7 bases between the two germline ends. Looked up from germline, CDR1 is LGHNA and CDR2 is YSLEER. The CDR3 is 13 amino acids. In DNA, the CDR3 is TGCGCCAGCAGCCAAGACGGGGTGCAGCCCCAGCATTTT. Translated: CASSQDGVQPQHF.

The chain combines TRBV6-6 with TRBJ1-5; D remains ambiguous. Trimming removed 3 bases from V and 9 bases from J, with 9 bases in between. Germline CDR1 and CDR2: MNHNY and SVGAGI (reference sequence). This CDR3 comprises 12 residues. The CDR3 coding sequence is TGTGCCAGCAGTTATCCGGAACGGCCCCAGCATTTT. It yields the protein CASSYPERPQHF.

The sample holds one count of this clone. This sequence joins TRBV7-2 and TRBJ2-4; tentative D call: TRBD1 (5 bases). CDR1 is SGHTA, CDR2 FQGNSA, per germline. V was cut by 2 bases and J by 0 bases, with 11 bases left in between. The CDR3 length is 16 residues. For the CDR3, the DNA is TGTGCCAGCAGCTTAAGGGGCGGCCTAGCCAAAAACATTCAGTACTTC. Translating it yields CASSLRGGLAKNIQYF.

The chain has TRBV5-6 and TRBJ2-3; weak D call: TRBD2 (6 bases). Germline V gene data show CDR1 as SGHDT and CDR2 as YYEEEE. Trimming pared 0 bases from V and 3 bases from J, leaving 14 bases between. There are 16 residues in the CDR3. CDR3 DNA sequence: TGTGCCAGCAGCTTGGGGAGGGACCCCTCAACAGATACGCAGTATTTT. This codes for CASSLGRDPSTDTQYF.

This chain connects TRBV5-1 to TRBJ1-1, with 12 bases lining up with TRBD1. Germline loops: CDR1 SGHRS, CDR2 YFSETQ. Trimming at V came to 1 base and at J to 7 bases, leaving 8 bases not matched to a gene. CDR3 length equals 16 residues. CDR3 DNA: TGCGCCAGCAGCTTGACCGGGGACAGGGGGCCTGTTGAAGCTTTCTTT. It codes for CASSLTGDRGPVEAFF. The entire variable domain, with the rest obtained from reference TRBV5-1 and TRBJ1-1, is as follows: KAGVTQTPRYLIKTRGQQVTLSCSPISGHRSVSWYQQTPGQGLQFLFEYFSETQRNKGNFPGRFSGRQFSNSRSEMNVSTLELGDSALYLCASSLTGDRGPVEAFFGQGTRLTVV.

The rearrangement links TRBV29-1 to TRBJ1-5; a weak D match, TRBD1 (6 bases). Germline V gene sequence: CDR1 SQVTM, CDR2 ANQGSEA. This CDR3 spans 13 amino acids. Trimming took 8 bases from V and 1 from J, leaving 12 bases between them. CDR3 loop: CSIGTTSNQPQHF. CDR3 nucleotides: TGCAGCATCGGGACAACCAGCAATCAGCCCCAGCATTTT.

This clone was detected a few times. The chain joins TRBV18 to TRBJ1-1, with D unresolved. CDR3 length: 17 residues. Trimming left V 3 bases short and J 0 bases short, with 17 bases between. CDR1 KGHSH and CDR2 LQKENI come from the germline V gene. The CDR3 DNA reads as TGTGCCAGCTCACCCCTCCCCCCGAAGGCTTTGAACACTGAAGCTTTCTTT. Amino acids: CASSPLPPKALNTEAFF.